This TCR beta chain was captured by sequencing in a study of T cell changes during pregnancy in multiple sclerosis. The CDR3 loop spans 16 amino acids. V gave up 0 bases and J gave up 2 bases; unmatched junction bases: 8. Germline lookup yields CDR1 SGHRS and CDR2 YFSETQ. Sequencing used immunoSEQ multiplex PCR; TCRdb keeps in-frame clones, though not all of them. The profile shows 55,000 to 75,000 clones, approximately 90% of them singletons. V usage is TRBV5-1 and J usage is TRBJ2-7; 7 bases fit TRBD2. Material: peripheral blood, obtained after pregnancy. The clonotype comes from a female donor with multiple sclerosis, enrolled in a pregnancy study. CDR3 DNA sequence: TGCGCCAGCAGCTTGGGTGCCCGCGGGAGCACCTACGAGCAGTACTTC. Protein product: CASSLGARGSTYEQYF.